Described below is a single T cell receptor (beta chain) sequence and its context. Its antigen is currently unknown. The data were obtained in a study of shared clonotypes between healthy human individuals. There are 16 residues in the CDR3. Trimming removed 2 bases from V and 1 base from J; junction bases left unmatched: 2. Germline V gene sequence: CDR1 MNHEY, CDR2 SVGAGI. Whole-study findings and limits: Larger richness was generally estimated for naive than memory subsets.

In the naive CD8 group, cells lacked CD45RO and were positively selected for CCR7, so terminally differentiated effector memory CD45RA+ cells were left out. The protocol was immunoSEQ multiplex PCR, while the TCRdb copy is restricted to in-frame clones and leaves out a portion. Of under 1 million clones listed, 90% to 97% are singletons. This chain uses TRBV6-5 with TRBJ2-2, with 9 bases that match TRBD1. This clonotype was obtained from a man aged 30 to 45 in good health. Material: naive CD8+ T cells sorted from blood. The DNA for the CDR3 is TGTGCCAGCAGTTACCGGACAGGGGAGAACACCGGGGAGCTGTTTTTT. Amino acids: CASSYRTGENTGELFF.